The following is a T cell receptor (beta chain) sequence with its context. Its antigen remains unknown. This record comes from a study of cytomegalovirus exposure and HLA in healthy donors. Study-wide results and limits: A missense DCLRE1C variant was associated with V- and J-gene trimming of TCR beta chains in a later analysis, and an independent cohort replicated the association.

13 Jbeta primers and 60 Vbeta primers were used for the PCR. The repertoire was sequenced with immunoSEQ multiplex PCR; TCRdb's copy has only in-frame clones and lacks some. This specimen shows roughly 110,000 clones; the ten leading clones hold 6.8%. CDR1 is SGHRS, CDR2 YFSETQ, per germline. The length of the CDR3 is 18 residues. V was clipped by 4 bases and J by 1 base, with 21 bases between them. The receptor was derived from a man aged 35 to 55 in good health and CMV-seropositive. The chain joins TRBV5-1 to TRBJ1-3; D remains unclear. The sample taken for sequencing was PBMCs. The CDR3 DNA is TGCGCCAGCAGCCTCGCGCTGGGAGGCGGTTTTTCTGGAAACACCATATATTTT. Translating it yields CASSLALGGGFSGNTIYF.